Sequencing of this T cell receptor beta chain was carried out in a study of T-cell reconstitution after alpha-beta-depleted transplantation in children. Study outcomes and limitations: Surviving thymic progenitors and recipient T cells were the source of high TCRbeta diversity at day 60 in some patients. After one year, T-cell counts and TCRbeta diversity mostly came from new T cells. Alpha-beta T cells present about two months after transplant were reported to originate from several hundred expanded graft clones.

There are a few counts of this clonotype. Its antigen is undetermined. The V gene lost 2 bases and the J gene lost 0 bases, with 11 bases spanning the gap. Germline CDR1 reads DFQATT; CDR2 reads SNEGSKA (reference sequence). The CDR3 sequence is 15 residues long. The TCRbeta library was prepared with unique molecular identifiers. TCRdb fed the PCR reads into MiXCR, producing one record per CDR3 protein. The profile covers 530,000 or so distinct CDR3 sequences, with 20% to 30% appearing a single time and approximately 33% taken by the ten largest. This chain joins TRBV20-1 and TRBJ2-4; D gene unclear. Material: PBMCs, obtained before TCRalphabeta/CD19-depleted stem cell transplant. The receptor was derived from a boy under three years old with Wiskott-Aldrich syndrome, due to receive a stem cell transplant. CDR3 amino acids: CSARPGPVAKNIQYF. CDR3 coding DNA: TGCAGTGCTAGACCCGGACCGGTAGCCAAAAACATTCAGTACTTC.